This T cell receptor (beta chain) was documented in a study of early T cells in non-severe SARS-CoV-2 infection. Individual cDNA molecules received unique molecular identifiers. One entry per CDR3 protein results from TCRdb running MiXCR on the 5' RACE reads. The sample lists 70,000 to 95,000 distinct CDR3 sequences, about 17% seen once, with about 3% in the top ten. The V end lost 3 bases, the J end lost 0 bases, and 15 bases lay between the germline ends. In germline, CDR1 is MRHNA, CDR2 SNTAGT. The CDR3 has 16 residues. Specimen: whole blood. The chain is built from TRBV6-4 and TRBJ2-7; D is unclear. The sequence was obtained from an adult who was a healthcare worker with PCR-confirmed SARS-CoV-2 infection or an uninfected control (not recorded which). The CDR3 coding sequence is TGTGCCAGCAGTGATCGGAGTCCGACTCACTCCTACGAGCAGTACTTC. It encodes CASSDRSPTHSYEQYF.